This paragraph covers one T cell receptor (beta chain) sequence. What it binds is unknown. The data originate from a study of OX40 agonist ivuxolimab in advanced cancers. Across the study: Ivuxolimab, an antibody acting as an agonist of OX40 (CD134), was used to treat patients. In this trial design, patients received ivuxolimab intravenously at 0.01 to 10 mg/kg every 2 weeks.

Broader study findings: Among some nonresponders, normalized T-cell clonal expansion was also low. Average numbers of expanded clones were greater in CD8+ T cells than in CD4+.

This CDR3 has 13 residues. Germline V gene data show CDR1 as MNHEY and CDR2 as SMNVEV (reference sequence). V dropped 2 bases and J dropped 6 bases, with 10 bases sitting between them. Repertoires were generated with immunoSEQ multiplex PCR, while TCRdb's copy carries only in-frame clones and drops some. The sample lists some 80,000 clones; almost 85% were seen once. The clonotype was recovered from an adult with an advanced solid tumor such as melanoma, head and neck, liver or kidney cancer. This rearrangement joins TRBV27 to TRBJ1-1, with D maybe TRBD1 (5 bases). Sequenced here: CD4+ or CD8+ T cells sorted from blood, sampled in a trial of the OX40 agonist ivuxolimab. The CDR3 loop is CASSLRGVAEAFF. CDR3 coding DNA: TGTGCCAGCAGTTTAAGGGGAGTAGCTGAAGCTTTCTTT.